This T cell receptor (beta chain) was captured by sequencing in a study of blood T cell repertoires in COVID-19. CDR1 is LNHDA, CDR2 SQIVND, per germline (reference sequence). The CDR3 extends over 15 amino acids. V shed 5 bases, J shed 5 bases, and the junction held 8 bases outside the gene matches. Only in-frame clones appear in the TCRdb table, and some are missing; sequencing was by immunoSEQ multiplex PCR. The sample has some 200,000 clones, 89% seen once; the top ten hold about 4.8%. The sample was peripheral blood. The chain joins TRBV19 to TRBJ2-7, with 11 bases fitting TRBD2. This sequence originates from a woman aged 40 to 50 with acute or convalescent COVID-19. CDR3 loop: CASSLRLAGLHEQYV. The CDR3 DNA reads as TGTGCCAGTAGTCTACGACTAGCGGGGCTGCACGAGCAGTACGTC.